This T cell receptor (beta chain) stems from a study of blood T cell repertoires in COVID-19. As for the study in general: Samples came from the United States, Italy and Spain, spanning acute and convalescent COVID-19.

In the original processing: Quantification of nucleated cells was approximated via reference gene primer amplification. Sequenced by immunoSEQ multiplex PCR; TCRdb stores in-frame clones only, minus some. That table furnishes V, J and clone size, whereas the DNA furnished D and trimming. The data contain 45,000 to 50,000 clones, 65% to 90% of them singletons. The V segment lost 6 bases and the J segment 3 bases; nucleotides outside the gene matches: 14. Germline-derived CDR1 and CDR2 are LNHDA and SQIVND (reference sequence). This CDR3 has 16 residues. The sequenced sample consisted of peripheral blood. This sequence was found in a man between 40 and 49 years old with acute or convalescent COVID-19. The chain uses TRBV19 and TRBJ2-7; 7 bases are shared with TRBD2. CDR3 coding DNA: TGTGCCAGTAGCCCTAGCCTGGGGAGGGGAGGCTACGAGCAGTACTTC. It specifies CASSPSLGRGGYEQYF.